Ten or more counts support the clone carrying this TCR beta chain. Its antigen is not identified. Graves' hyperthyroidism showing no ophthalmopathy progression within 18 months was considered stable. TCR beta CDR3 region amplification was performed from RNA transcripts. The HTBI set primed first-round TCR CDR3 RT-PCR. MiXCR was run by TCRdb on the multiplex PCR reads, yielding one entry per CDR3 protein. The sample lists approximately 430,000 distinct CDR3 sequences; roughly 14% were seen once. This specimen comes from a study of T cells in Graves' hyperthyroidism and ophthalmopathy. Study-level points and caveats: Ophthalmopathy was separated from stable hyperthyroidism by a 13 V-J model.

Input material: blood. This TCR came from a woman aged 18-30 years with Graves' hyperthyroidism.

CDR3 nucleotide sequence: TGTGCCAGCAGCTTAGCAGGGCAGAGTGGAGCTTTCTTT. It codes for CASSLAGQSGAFF. The rearrangement links TRBV7-8 to TRBJ1-1; D is uncertain. The CDR3 length is 13 residues. V was clipped by 0 bases and J by 10 bases, with 12 bases between them. From germline, CDR1 is SGHVS and CDR2 FQNEAQ.